This TCR beta chain comes out of a study of Ad26.COV2.S vaccination and SARS-CoV-2 variants. Profiling relied on immunoSEQ multiplex PCR, and the TCRdb table lists in-frame clones only, not all of them. The sample includes roughly 300,000 clones, about 89% of them seen just once. This sample's treatment: roughly 19 received Ad26.COV2.S at low or high dose, single or two shots; roughly 5 received placebo; per-sample allocation not given. Sampling was performed 63 days after the first vaccine or placebo injection. In Boston, the donor was an adult between 18-55 years of age. Vaccination employed an Ad26 vector expressing the Wuhan-strain SARS-CoV-2 spike. V was cut by 5 bases and J by 2 bases, with 18 bases left in between. CDR3 length equals 17 residues. The germline CDR1 and CDR2 sequences are SGHTA and FQGNSA.

This chain joins TRBV7-2 and TRBJ2-2; D is ambiguous. The sequencing used peripheral blood, collected in a trial of Ad26.COV2.S vaccine versus placebo. This receptor was obtained from a person aged 18-65 years who received the Ad26.COV2.S COVID-19 vaccine or a placebo. Here the CDR3 DNA reads TGTGCCAGCAGCCCCCTCGCCGTGGGGTCAAACACCGGGGAGCTGTTTTTT. Protein: CASSPLAVGSNTGELFF.